The rows below give T cell receptor beta chains drawn from one sample of a study of cytomegalovirus exposure and HLA in healthy donors. Using immunoSEQ multiplex PCR, the repertoire was profiled, and TCRdb retains in-frame clones only, with some absent. The repertoire has about 140,000 clones, approximately 82% of them found once; the top ten carry just under 30%. Source material: PBMCs. The receptors stem from a man in his thirties or forties in good health and CMV-seropositive. Each CDR3 is given with its conserved first and last residue. D genes are given only for firm matches. Clone size is stated in some rows and not others, as once, few, many or a class when expanded.

>TRBJ2-6|.|.|TRBV2
CASTPRSGANVLTF
TGTGCCAGCACCCCGCGCTCTGGGGCCAACGTCCTGACTTTC
>TRBJ2-7|.|.|TRBV6-6
CASSYQVPSYEQYF
TGTGCCAGCAGTTACCAGGTACCCTCCTACGAGCAGTACTTC
>TRBJ1-2|TRBD1|.|TRBV18
CASSPSRQGLGGYTF
TGTGCCAGCTCACCTTCTCGACAGGGGCTCGGCGGCTACACCTTC
>TRBJ2-1|.|.|TRBV11-2
CASSLSGGNSYNEQFF
TGTGCCAGCAGCTTATCGGGTGGAAACTCCTACAATGAGCAGTTCTTC
>TRBJ2-7|TRBD2|.|TRBV27
CASSATGSGLAGGGEQYF
TGTGCCAGCAGCGCGACAGGGTCAGGACTAGCGGGAGGTGGTGAGCAGTACTTC
>TRBJ2-1|TRBD1|.|TRBV5-1
CASSRDRAYNEQFF
TGCGCCAGCAGCCGTGACAGGGCCTACAATGAGCAGTTCTTC
>TRBJ1-5|.|.|TRBV5-1
CASMEGLRPQHF
TGCGCCAGCATGGAGGGCCTCCGGCCCCAGCATTTT
>TRBJ1-2|.|.|TRBV9
CASSGEGGRAYGYTF
TGTGCCAGCAGCGGAGAGGGTGGTAGGGCCTATGGCTACACCTTC
>TRBJ1-3|.|.|TRBV11-2
CASSFRGLSGNTIYF
TGTGCCAGCAGCTTCCGGGGTCTCTCTGGAAACACCATATATTTT
>TRBJ1-2|.|.|TRBV19
CASTTGRNYGYTF
TGTGCCAGTACGACAGGCAGGAACTATGGCTACACCTTC
>TRBJ2-7|TRBD2|.|TRBV29-1
CSVGGLAGGLAYEQYF
TGCAGCGTGGGTGGACTAGCGGGAGGCCTGGCCTACGAGCAGTACTTC
>TRBJ2-1|.|few|TRBV5-1
CASSQEGGRNEQFF
TGCGCCAGCAGCCAAGAAGGGGGTAGGAATGAGCAGTTCTTC
>TRBJ1-2|.|.|TRBV11-3
CASSFLSHNYGYTF
TGTGCCAGCAGCTTTTTATCACATAACTATGGCTACACCTTC
>TRBJ2-1|.|.|TRBV10-3
CAIRLPGPNEQFF
TGTGCCATCAGACTGCCAGGGCCCAATGAGCAGTTCTTC
>TRBJ1-1|.|.|TRBV5-8
CASSLSVNTEAFF
TGTGCCAGCAGCTTGTCGGTGAACACTGAAGCTTTCTTT
>TRBJ2-3|.|few|TRBV30
CAWSMTADTQYF
TGTGCCTGGAGCATGACAGCAGATACGCAGTATTTT
>TRBJ2-1|.|.|TRBV12-5
CASGLVPKLASYEQFF
TGTGCTAGTGGTTTGGTACCGAAACTAGCTTCGTATGAGCAGTTCTTC
>TRBJ2-7|.|.|TRBV12-5
CASGYDTTYEQYF
TGTGCTAGTGGTTACGACACCACCTACGAGCAGTACTTC
>TRBJ2-3|TRBD1|.|TRBV18
CASSRDREEDTQYF
TGTGCCAGCTCACGGGACAGAGAAGAAGATACGCAGTATTTT
>TRBJ1-1|.|.|TRBV5-1
CASSLGQSEAFF
TGCGCCAGCAGCTTGGGCCAGTCTGAAGCTTTCTTT
>TRBJ1-1|TRBD1|.|TRBV9
CASSASTGGNTEAFF
TGTGCCAGCAGCGCCAGTACAGGGGGCAACACTGAAGCTTTCTTT
>TRBJ2-5|.|once|TRBV20-1
CSGGLQETQYF
TGCAGTGGAGGTTTACAAGAGACCCAGTACTTC
>TRBJ2-7|TRBD1|.|TRBV5-1
CASRLDRGQEGVPSYEQYF
TGCGCCAGCAGACTGGACAGGGGTCAGGAGGGAGTTCCCTCCTACGAGCAGTACTTC
>TRBJ1-1|.|.|TRBV27
CASSLSGGWGTEAFF
TGTGCCAGCAGTTTATCGGGGGGGTGGGGCACTGAAGCTTTCTTT
>TRBJ2-7|.|.|TRBV7-2
CASSSGILYEQYF
TGTGCCAGCAGCTCCGGGATTCTTTACGAGCAGTACTTC
>TRBJ1-1|.|.|TRBV18
CASSAQANTEAFF
TGTGCCAGCTCAGCACAAGCCAACACTGAAGCTTTCTTT
>TRBJ2-7|TRBD1|.|TRBV7-8
CASSLSLSGPGQVAYEQYF
TGTGCCAGCAGCTTAAGTTTATCTGGTCCCGGACAGGTTGCCTACGAGCAGTACTTC
>TRBJ2-7|TRBD1|.|TRBV7-9
CASSPLQGHEQYF
TGTGCCAGCAGCCCTCTACAGGGGCATGAGCAGTACTTC
>TRBJ1-5|TRBD1|.|TRBV2
CASRAMGTDSQPQHF
TGTGCCAGCAGGGCCATGGGGACAGATTCCCAGCCCCAGCATTTT
>TRBJ2-2|TRBD2|once|TRBV15
CATSRTSTTGELFF
TGTGCCACCAGCAGGACTAGCACCACCGGGGAGCTGTTTTTT
>TRBJ2-5|TRBD2|.|TRBV9
CASSVGGRRETQYF
TGTGCCAGCAGCGTAGGCGGGAGGAGGGAGACCCAGTACTTC
>TRBJ1-1|.|.|TRBV27
CASSPRGRTVAFF
TGTGCCAGCAGCCCCAGGGGTAGGACTGTAGCTTTCTTT
>TRBJ1-1|.|.|TRBV20-1
CRAGDTEAFF
TGCAGAGCAGGGGACACTGAAGCTTTCTTT
>TRBJ1-3|.|few|TRBV25-1
CASEGRISGNTIYF
TGTGCCAGTGAGGGCAGGATCTCTGGAAACACCATATATTTT
>TRBJ1-2|TRBD1|.|TRBV29-1
CSVPPTGQGDPNYGYTF
TGCAGCGTACCTCCAACGGGACAGGGGGACCCTAACTATGGCTACACCTTC
>TRBJ1-2|.|once|TRBV5-4
CASSQWWGGNYGYTF
TGTGCCAGCAGCCAGTGGTGGGGGGGGAACTATGGCTACACCTTC
>TRBJ1-1|.|.|TRBV6-5
CASSYRAGGTEAFF
TGTGCCAGCAGTTATAGGGCGGGCGGCACTGAAGCTTTCTTT
>TRBJ1-5|.|.|TRBV6-1
CASSERDQPQHF
TGTGCCAGCAGTGAACGGGATCAGCCCCAGCATTTT
>TRBJ1-1|TRBD1|.|TRBV5-6
CASSLGQVAEAFF
TGTGCCAGCAGCTTAGGACAGGTCGCTGAAGCTTTCTTT
>TRBJ1-4|.|.|TRBV19
CASKKPSRGLNEKLFF
TGTGCCAGTAAAAAACCCAGCAGGGGTTTAAATGAAAAACTGTTTTTT
>TRBJ1-5|TRBD1|.|TRBV27
CASRISAGGISQPQHF
TGTGCCAGCAGAATCTCGGCAGGGGGAATAAGTCAGCCCCAGCATTTT
>TRBJ2-1|TRBD2|.|TRBV7-2
CASSLLAGFDNEQFF
TGTGCCAGCAGCTTACTAGCGGGTTTCGACAATGAGCAGTTCTTC
>TRBJ1-1|.|.|TRBV5-4
CASSFDSDGTEAFF
TGTGCCAGCAGCTTCGACAGTGACGGAACTGAAGCTTTCTTT
>TRBJ1-1|TRBD1|.|TRBV4-1
CASSQEGRGRGTEAFF
TGCGCCAGCAGCCAAGAGGGCAGGGGGCGCGGAACTGAAGCTTTCTTT
>TRBJ2-7|TRBD1|.|TRBV7-8
CASSALTGENSYEQYF
TGTGCCAGCAGCGCGTTGACAGGGGAGAATTCCTACGAGCAGTACTTC
>TRBJ1-4|.|.|TRBV6-6
CASSYSQFSIEKLFF
TGTGCCAGCAGTTACTCACAGTTTAGTATCGAAAAACTGTTTTTT
>TRBJ2-7|.|.|TRBV4-1
CASSHGESGEQYF
TGCGCCAGCAGTCACGGTGAAAGTGGTGAGCAGTACTTC
>TRBJ2-6|TRBD1|.|TRBV7-9
CASSLGRTGGRSGANVLTF
TGTGCCAGCAGCTTAGGAAGGACAGGGGGCAGGTCTGGGGCCAACGTCCTGACTTTC
>TRBJ1-1|.|.|TRBV5-1
CASSYGGGNTEAFF
TGCGCCAGCAGCTATGGGGGGGGTAACACTGAAGCTTTCTTT
>TRBJ2-5|.|.|TRBV5-4
CASSLSSLETQYF
TGTGCCAGCAGCTTGTCCAGTCTTGAGACCCAGTACTTC
>TRBJ2-7|TRBD1|.|TRBV5-1
CASSLGSDRAIYEQYF
TGCGCCAGCAGTTTGGGAAGTGACAGGGCGATCTACGAGCAGTACTTC
>TRBJ1-2|.|few|TRBV28
CASRGAGDNYGYTF
TGTGCCAGCAGGGGTGCCGGGGATAACTATGGCTACACCTTC
>TRBJ1-2|TRBD1|once|TRBV4-1
CASSHPGQGGYGYTF
TGCGCCAGCAGCCACCCGGGACAGGGGGGCTATGGCTACACCTTC
>TRBJ2-1|TRBD2|.|TRBV7-3
CASSLKREGSNEQFF
TGTGCCAGCAGCTTAAAGCGGGAGGGATCGAATGAGCAGTTCTTC
>TRBJ2-2|.|.|TRBV13
CASSSWGAQGGELFF
TGTGCCAGCAGCTCCTGGGGAGCCCAAGGCGGGGAGCTGTTTTTT